A selection of T cell receptor beta chains follows, all from one sample in a study of blood T cells in healthy people across ages. TCRdb fed the 5' RACE reads into MiXCR, producing one record per CDR3 protein. Of more than 1,000,000 distinct CDR3 sequences listed, approximately 25% are singletons. This sample also belongs to another study, concerning T cells of mothers and their children.

The sequenced sample consisted of blood. The receptors derive from a girl aged 2-10 years in good health. CDR3s include the opening cysteine and the closing phenylalanine or tryptophan. Fields, in order: J gene, V gene, clone size, D gene, CDR3 DNA, CDR3 protein. The D gene is left open where the match is weak. The size field is filled for only some rows; it gives once, few, many or a size class.

j_gene: TRBJ2-4; v_gene: TRBV27; abundance: .; d_gene: TRBD2; CDR3nt: TGTGCCAGCAGTCCCCGCCGACTAGCGGGAGGGCCAATCGCCAAAAACATTCAGTACTTC; CDR3aa: CASSPRRLAGGPIAKNIQYF
j_gene: TRBJ1-2; v_gene: TRBV2; abundance: few; d_gene: TRBD1; CDR3nt: TGTGCCAGCTCAGGCCCGGATCAGGGGGGAACCCTCTATGGCTACACCTTC; CDR3aa: CASSGPDQGGTLYGYTF
j_gene: TRBJ2-2; v_gene: TRBV10-3; abundance: few; d_gene: .; CDR3nt: TGTGCCATCAGTGAGGGCAGCGCGAACACCGGGGAGCTGTTTTTT; CDR3aa: CAISEGSANTGELFF
j_gene: TRBJ2-7; v_gene: TRBV7-9; abundance: .; d_gene: TRBD1; CDR3nt: TGTGCCAGCAGCACCTTACAGGGGGCCTCCTACGAGCAGTACTTC; CDR3aa: CASSTLQGASYEQYF
j_gene: TRBJ2-5; v_gene: TRBV9; abundance: few; d_gene: .; CDR3nt: TGTGCCAGCAGCGGACGTAGCCCCCCTAACCAAGAGACCCAGTACTTC; CDR3aa: CASSGRSPPNQETQYF
j_gene: TRBJ2-7; v_gene: TRBV7-2; abundance: .; d_gene: .; CDR3nt: TGTGCCAGCAGCCTATGGGTCCCCTACGAGCAGTACTTC; CDR3aa: CASSLWVPYEQYF
j_gene: TRBJ1-1; v_gene: TRBV6-2/TRBV6-3; abundance: few; d_gene: .; CDR3nt: TGTGCCAGCAGTTACTCCTACACTGAAGCTTTCTTT; CDR3aa: CASSYSYTEAFF
j_gene: TRBJ2-5; v_gene: TRBV29-1; abundance: .; d_gene: .; CDR3nt: TGCAGCGTTGGAGCCAGGGAGACCCAGTACTTC; CDR3aa: CSVGARETQYF
j_gene: TRBJ1-4; v_gene: TRBV4-1; abundance: .; d_gene: .; CDR3nt: TGCGCCAGCGGGGCCAGCGGGACCGTGGAACTGTTTTTT; CDR3aa: CASGASGTVELFF
j_gene: TRBJ2-2; v_gene: TRBV11-2; abundance: .; d_gene: TRBD2; CDR3nt: TGTGCCAGCAGCCGGGTTGTGACTAGCGATATCGGCGGGGAGCTGTTTTTT; CDR3aa: CASSRVVTSDIGGELFF
j_gene: TRBJ1-2; v_gene: TRBV4-3; abundance: few; d_gene: TRBD1; CDR3nt: TGCGCCAGTAGCCAAGATATGCAGGGGGCGGGATATGGCTACACCTTC; CDR3aa: CASSQDMQGAGYGYTF
j_gene: TRBJ1-1; v_gene: TRBV28; abundance: .; d_gene: .; CDR3nt: TGTGCCAGCAGTTTTGAGAGCGCGAAAGAGGCACAAGCTTTCTTT; CDR3aa: CASSFESAKEAQAFF
j_gene: TRBJ2-5; v_gene: TRBV7-8; abundance: .; d_gene: .; CDR3nt: TGTGCCAGCAGCTTATATAACTCCGTCCGGGGGATAGTGGGGGAGACCCAGTACTTC; CDR3aa: CASSLYNSVRGIVGETQYF
j_gene: TRBJ2-2; v_gene: TRBV10-2; abundance: few; d_gene: TRBD2; CDR3nt: TGCGCCAGCAAGGACGAGAGCGGGAGCCCCACCGGGGAGCTGTTTTTT; CDR3aa: CASKDESGSPTGELFF
j_gene: TRBJ2-1; v_gene: TRBV29-1; abundance: .; d_gene: .; CDR3nt: TGCAGCGTTGGAGTCCCAGGCAATGAGCAGTTCTTC; CDR3aa: CSVGVPGNEQFF
j_gene: TRBJ1-1; v_gene: TRBV4-2; abundance: .; d_gene: .; CDR3nt: TGTGCCAGCAGCCAGGAATATATGAACACTGAAGCTTTCTTT; CDR3aa: CASSQEYMNTEAFF
j_gene: TRBJ2-7; v_gene: TRBV28; abundance: .; d_gene: TRBD2; CDR3nt: TGTGCCAGCAGTGCAAATGGACTAGCGGGGCACCCCTACGAGCAGTACTTC; CDR3aa: CASSANGLAGHPYEQYF
j_gene: TRBJ2-3; v_gene: TRBV9; abundance: few; d_gene: TRBD2; CDR3nt: TGTGCCAGCAGCGTATACGGGGGGGATACGGATACGCAGTATTTT; CDR3aa: CASSVYGGDTDTQYF
j_gene: TRBJ2-5; v_gene: TRBV11-2; abundance: few; d_gene: TRBD1; CDR3nt: TGTGCCAGCAGCTTCAACCCGGACAGGCAAGAGACCCAGTACTTC; CDR3aa: CASSFNPDRQETQYF
j_gene: TRBJ2-5; v_gene: TRBV7-3; abundance: .; d_gene: TRBD2; CDR3nt: TGTGCCAGCAGCCCCCTAGCGGGGGGGCCTCAAGAGACCCAGTACTTC; CDR3aa: CASSPLAGGPQETQYF
j_gene: TRBJ2-1; v_gene: TRBV5-5; abundance: .; d_gene: TRBD2; CDR3nt: TGTGCCAGCAGCTTCGATACTAGCGGGAGACCCACTCCTCGGGTCGGTGAGCAGTTCTTC; CDR3aa: CASSFDTSGRPTPRVGEQFF
j_gene: TRBJ2-1; v_gene: TRBV11-2; abundance: .; d_gene: .; CDR3nt: TGTGCCAGCAGCCTCCCTGGGGTTTGGAATGAGCAGTTCTTC; CDR3aa: CASSLPGVWNEQFF
j_gene: TRBJ2-1; v_gene: TRBV4-3; abundance: .; d_gene: .; CDR3nt: TGCGCCAGCAGCCAAGATCAACTAGCTGCGGATGAGCAGTTCTTC; CDR3aa: CASSQDQLAADEQFF
j_gene: TRBJ2-7; v_gene: TRBV13; abundance: .; d_gene: TRBD1; CDR3nt: TGTGCCAGCAGCTTAACGGACAGGGGTATCGTACAGTACTTC; CDR3aa: CASSLTDRGIVQYF
j_gene: TRBJ2-1; v_gene: TRBV7-9; abundance: few; d_gene: .; CDR3nt: TGTGCCAGCAGCCCGGTCGCGGGGTACAATGAGCAGTTCTTC; CDR3aa: CASSPVAGYNEQFF
j_gene: TRBJ2-5; v_gene: TRBV29-1; abundance: .; d_gene: .; CDR3nt: TGCAGCGTTGCATACCAGCCAGGGGAAAGGGAGACCCAGTACTTC; CDR3aa: CSVAYQPGERETQYF
j_gene: TRBJ2-1; v_gene: TRBV7-9; abundance: few; d_gene: TRBD2; CDR3nt: TGTGCCAGCAGCTTACGGCTAGCGGGAGATCATAATGAGCAGTTCTTC; CDR3aa: CASSLRLAGDHNEQFF
j_gene: TRBJ2-7; v_gene: TRBV7-9; abundance: .; d_gene: TRBD2; CDR3nt: TGTGCCAGCGTGGAAGCGGGGGCTGTCTACGAGCAGTACTTC; CDR3aa: CASVEAGAVYEQYF